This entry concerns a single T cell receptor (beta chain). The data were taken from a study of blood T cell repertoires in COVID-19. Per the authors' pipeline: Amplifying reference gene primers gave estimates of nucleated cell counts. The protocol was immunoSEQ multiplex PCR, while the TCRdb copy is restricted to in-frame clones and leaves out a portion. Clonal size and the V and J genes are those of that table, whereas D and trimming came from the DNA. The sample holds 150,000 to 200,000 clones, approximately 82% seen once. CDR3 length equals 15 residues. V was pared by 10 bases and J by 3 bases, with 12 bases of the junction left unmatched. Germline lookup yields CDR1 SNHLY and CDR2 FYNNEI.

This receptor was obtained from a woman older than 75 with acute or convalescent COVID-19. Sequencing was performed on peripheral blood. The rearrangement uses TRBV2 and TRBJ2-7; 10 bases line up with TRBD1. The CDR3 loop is CATSLLGQGDYEQYF. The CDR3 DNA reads TGTGCCACTTCCTTGCTCGGACAGGGGGACTACGAGCAGTACTTC.